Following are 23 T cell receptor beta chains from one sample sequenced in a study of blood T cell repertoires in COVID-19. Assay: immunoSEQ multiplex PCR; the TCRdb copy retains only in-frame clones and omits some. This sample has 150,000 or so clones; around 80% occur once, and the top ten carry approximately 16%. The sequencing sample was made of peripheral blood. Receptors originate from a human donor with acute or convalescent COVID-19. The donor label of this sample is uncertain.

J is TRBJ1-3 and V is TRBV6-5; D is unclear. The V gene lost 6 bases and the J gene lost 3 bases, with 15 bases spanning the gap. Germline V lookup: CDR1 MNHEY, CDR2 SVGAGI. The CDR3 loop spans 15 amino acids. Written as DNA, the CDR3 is TGTGCCAGCAGCAGCGGTGAGGGTTTTGGAAACACCATATATTTT. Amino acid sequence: CASSSGEGFGNTIYF.

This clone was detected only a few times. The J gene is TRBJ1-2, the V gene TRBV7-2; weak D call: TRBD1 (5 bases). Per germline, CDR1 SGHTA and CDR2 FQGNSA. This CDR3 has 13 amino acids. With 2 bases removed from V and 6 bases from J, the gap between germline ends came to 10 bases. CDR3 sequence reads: CASSLLQDNGYTF. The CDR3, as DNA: TGTGCCAGCAGCTTATTACAGGATAATGGCTACACCTTC. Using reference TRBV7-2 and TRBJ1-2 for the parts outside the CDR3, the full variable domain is GAGVSQSPSNKVTEKGKDVELRCDPISGHTALYWYRQSLGQGLEFLIYFQGNSAPDKSGLPSDRFSAERTGGSVSTLTIQRTQQEDSAVYLCASSLLQDNGYTFGSGTRLTVV.

In DNA, the CDR3 is TGTGCCAGCAGCGGGACAGCCCCACCCCAGCATTTT. It is translated as CASSGTAPPQHF. The gene calls are TRBV6-5 and TRBJ1-5; 7 nucleotides agree with TRBD1. The CDR3 runs to 12 residues. The V gene's germline CDR1 is MNHEY and CDR2 SVGAGI. V was pared by 6 bases and J by 10 bases, with 6 bases of the junction left unmatched.

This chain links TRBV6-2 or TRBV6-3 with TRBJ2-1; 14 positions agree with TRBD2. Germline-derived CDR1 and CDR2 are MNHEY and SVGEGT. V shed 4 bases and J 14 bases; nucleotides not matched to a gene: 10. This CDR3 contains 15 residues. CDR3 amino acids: CASSSRLAGGHEEFF. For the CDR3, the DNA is TGTGCCAGCAGTTCCCGACTAGCGGGGGGGCACGAGGAGTTCTTC.

Here the CDR3 DNA reads TGTGCCAGCAGTGACTCGGACAGAACCCATCCCGATCCGAACACTGAAGCTTTCTTT. Translated, it gives CASSDSDRTHPDPNTEAFF. This chain connects TRBV6-4 to TRBJ1-1, with D maybe TRBD1 (6 bases). This CDR3 spans 19 amino acids. Germline CDR1 MRHNA, CDR2 SNTAGT. V was pared by 0 bases and J by 1 base, with 21 bases between.

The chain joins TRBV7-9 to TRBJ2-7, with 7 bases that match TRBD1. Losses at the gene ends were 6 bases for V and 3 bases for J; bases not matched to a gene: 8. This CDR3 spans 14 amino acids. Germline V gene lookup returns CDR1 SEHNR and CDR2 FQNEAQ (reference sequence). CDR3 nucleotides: TGTGCCAGCAGTCCCGGGACAGACTTCTACGAGCAGTACTTC. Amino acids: CASSPGTDFYEQYF.

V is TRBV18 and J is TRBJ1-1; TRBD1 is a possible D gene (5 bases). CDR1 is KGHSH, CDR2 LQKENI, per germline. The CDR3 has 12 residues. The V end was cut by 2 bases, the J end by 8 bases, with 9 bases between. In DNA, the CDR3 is TGTGCCAGCTCACCAGACAGCCCCGAAGCTTTCTTT. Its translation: CASSPDSPEAFF.

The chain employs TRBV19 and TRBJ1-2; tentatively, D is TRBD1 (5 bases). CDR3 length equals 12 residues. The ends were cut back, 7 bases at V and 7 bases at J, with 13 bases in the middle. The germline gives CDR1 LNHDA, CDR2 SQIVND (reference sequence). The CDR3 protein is CASTQGEGGYTF. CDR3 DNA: TGTGCCAGTACCCAAGGGGAGGGTGGCTACACCTTC.

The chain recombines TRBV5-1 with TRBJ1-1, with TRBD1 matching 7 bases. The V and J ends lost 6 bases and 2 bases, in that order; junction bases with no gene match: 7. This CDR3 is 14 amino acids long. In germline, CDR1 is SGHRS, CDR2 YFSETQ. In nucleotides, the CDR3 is TGCGCCAGCACCGTAACAGGGGTCAACACTGAAGCTTTCTTT. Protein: CASTVTGVNTEAFF. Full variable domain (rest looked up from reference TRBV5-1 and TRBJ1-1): KAGVTQTPRYLIKTRGQQVTLSCSPISGHRSVSWYQQTPGQGLQFLFEYFSETQRNKGNFPGRFSGRQFSNSRSEMNVSTLELGDSALYLCASTVTGVNTEAFFGQGTRLTVV.

CDR3 nucleotides: TGTGCCAGCAGTTTTAGCGGGGAAATCTACAATGAGCAGTTCTTC. It encodes CASSFSGEIYNEQFF. The chain has TRBV7-2 and TRBJ2-1; 8 bases line up with TRBD2. The CDR3 consists of 15 residues. Trimming at V came to 6 bases and at J to 3 bases, leaving 7 bases not matched to a gene. Germline CDR1 SGHTA, CDR2 FQGNSA.

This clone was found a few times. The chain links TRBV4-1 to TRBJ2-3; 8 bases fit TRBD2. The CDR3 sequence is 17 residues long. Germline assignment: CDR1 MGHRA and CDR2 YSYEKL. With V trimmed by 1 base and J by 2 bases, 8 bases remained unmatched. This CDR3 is CASSQAGGRKNTDTQYF. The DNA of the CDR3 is TGCGCCAGCAGCCAAGCGGGGGGGCGGAAGAACACAGATACGCAGTATTTT.

DNA for the CDR3: TGTGCCAGCGAGTGGGACAGGGGATTCTCTGGAAACACCATATATTTT. It is translated as CASEWDRGFSGNTIYF. The V call is TRBV4-2, the J call TRBJ1-3; 10 nucleotides line up with TRBD1. CDR1 is LGHNA and CDR2 is YNFKEQ in the germline V gene. The CDR3 totals 16 residues. J lost 0 bases, V lost 8 bases, and 7 bases had no gene match.

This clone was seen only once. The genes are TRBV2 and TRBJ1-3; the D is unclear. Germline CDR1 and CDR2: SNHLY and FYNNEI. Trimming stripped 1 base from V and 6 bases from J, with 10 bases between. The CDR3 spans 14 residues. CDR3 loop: CASSEVGYLNTIYF. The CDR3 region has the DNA TGTGCCAGCAGTGAAGTGGGCTACCTAAACACCATATATTTT. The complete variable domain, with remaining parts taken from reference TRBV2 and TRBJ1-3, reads EPEVTQTPSHQVTQMGQEVILRCVPISNHLYFYWYRQILGQKVEFLVSFYNNEISEKSEIFDDQFSVERPDGSNFTLKIRSTKLEDSAMYFCASSEVGYLNTIYFGEGSWLTVV.

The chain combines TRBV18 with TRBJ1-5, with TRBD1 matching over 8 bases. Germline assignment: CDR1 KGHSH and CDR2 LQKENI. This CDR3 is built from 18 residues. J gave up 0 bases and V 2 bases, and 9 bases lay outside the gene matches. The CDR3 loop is CASSPSRQGPYSNQPQHF. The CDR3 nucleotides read TGTGCCAGCTCACCATCTAGACAGGGGCCTTATAGCAATCAGCCCCAGCATTTT.

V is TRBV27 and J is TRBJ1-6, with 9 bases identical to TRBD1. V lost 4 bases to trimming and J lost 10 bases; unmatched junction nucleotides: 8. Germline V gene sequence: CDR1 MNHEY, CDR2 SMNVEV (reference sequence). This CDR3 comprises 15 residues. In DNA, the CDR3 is TGTGCCAGCAGTTACGGGACAGGGCGGAGATCACCCCTCCACTTT. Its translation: CASSYGTGRRSPLHF.

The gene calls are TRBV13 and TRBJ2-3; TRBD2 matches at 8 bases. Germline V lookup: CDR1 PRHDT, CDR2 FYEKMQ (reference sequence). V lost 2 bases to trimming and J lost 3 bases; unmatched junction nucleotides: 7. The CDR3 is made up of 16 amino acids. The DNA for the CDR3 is TGTGCCAGCAGCTTACTCGGGGGGGTGGTAACAGATACGCAGTATTTT. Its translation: CASSLLGGVVTDTQYF.

The CDR3 nucleotides are TGTGCCAGCAGCGTAGCTTTAAAAGATACGCAGTATTTT. This codes for CASSVALKDTQYF. The chain uses TRBV9 and TRBJ2-3; the D is unclear. Trimming removed 0 bases at V and 5 bases at J, with 7 bases between. Germline V gene sequence: CDR1 SGDLS, CDR2 YYNGEE. The CDR3 loop spans 13 amino acids.

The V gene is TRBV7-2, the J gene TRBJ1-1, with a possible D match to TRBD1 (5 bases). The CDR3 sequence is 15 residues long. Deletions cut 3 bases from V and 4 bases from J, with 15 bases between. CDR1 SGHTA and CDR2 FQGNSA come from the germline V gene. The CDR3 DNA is TGTGCCAGCAGCTTGGACCTTCGGGGGGGCACTGAAGCTTTCTTT. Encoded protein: CASSLDLRGGTEAFF.

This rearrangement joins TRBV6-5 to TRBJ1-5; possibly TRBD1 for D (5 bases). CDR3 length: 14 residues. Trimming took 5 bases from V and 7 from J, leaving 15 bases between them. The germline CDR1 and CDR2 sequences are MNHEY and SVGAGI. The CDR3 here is CASSIGAEGQPQHF. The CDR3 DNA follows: TGTGCCAGCAGTATAGGGGCGGAAGGGCAGCCCCAGCATTTT.

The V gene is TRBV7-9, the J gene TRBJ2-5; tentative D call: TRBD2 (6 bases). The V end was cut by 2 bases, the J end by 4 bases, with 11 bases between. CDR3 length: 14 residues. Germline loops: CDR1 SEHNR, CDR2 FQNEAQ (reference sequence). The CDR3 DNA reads TGTGCCAGCAGCTTACTAGCGCTCGGAGAGACCCAGTACTTC. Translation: CASSLLALGETQYF.

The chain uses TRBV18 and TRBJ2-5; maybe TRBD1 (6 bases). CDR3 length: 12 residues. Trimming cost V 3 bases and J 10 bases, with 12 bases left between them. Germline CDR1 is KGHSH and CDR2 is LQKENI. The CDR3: CASSPDRWNQYF. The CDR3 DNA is TGTGCCAGCTCACCCGACAGGTGGAACCAGTACTTC. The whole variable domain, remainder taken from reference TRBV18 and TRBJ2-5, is NAGVMQNPRHLVRRRGQEARLRCSPMKGHSHVYWYRQLPEEGLKFMVYLQKENIIDESGMPKERFSAEFPKEGPSILRIQQVVRGDSAAYFCASSPDRWNQYFGPGTRLLVL.

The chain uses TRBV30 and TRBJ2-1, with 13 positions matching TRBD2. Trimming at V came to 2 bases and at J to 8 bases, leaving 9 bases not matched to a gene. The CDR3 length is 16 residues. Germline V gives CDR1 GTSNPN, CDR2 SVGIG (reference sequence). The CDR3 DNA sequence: TGTGCCTGGAGTTCTCGACTAGCGGGGGGCTTAGATGAGCAGTTCTTC. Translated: CAWSSRLAGGLDEQFF.

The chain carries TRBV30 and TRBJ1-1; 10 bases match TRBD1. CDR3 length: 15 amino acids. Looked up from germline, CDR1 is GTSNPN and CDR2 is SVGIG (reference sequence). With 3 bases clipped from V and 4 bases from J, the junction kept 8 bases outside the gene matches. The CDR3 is CAWSRPGTGATEAFF. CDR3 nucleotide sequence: TGTGCCTGGAGCCGCCCCGGGACAGGGGCCACTGAAGCTTTCTTT.